This TCR beta chain was profiled in a study of identical twins. In TCRdb, the 5' RACE reads were re-called with MiXCR into one record per CDR3 protein. The sample shows hundreds of thousands of distinct CDR3 sequences, around a sixth of them seen only once. This CDR3 has 12 amino acids. Germline CDR1 reads GTSNPN; CDR2 reads SVGIG (reference sequence). This clonotype was seen only a few times. Its ends do not fully match the called genes, so a read error is possible. This sample also belongs to another study, concerning T cells expressing NK-cell markers. That work contributes: NKG2C+ dominant clonotype frequencies in over 5 donors were about 1.0-8% of CD8+ T cells.

The chain employs TRBV30 and TRBJ2-1; 9 bases match TRBD1. Sample: PBMCs. This receptor was taken from a young woman in good health. The CDR3 region has the DNA TGTGCCTGGAGTGTACTGGGGGACAGGGAAGTCTTC. Its translation is CAWSVLGDREVF.